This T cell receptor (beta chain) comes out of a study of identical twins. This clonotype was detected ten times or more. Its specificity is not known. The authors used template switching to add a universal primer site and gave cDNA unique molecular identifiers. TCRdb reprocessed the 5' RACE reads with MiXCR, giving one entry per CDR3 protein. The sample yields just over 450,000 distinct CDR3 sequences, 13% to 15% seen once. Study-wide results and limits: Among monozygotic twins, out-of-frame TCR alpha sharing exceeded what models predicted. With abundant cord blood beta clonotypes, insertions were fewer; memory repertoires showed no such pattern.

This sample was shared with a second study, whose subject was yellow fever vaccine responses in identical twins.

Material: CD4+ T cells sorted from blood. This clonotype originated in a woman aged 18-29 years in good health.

The CDR3 nucleotides read TGCAGCGTTAGTACAGGCTCGACTGAAGCTTTCTTT. Its protein product is CSVSTGSTEAFF. This chain joins TRBV29-1 and TRBJ1-1; D perhaps matches TRBD1 (5 bases). Trimming stripped 5 bases from V and 5 bases from J, with 12 bases between. CDR3 size: 12 residues. The germline gives CDR1 SQVTM, CDR2 ANQGSEA.